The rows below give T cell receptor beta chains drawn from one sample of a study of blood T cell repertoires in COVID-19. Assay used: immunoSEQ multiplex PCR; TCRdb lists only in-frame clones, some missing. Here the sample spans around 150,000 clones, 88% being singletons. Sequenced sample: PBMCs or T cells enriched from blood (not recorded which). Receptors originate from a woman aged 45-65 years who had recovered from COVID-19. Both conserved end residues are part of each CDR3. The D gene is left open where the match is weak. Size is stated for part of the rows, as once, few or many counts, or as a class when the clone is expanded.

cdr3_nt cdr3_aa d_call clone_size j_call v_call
TGTGCCAGCAGTTACCAGGGGGGGAACACTGAAGCTTTCTTT CASSYQGGNTEAFF TRBD1 NA TRBJ1-1 TRBV6-2/TRBV6-3
TGTGCCAGCAGCTTAGCGGCACTAGCGGGTCAGGATGAGCAGTTCTTC CASSLAALAGQDEQFF TRBD2 NA TRBJ2-1 TRBV7-8
TGCGCCAGCAGCTTCACTCCCCCTGCTGGGACAGGGGATGAAAAACTGTTTTTT CASSFTPPAGTGDEKLFF TRBD1 NA TRBJ1-4 TRBV5-1
TGTGCCAGCAGCTTTCCCGCAGGTCGGGGCTACACCTTC CASSFPAGRGYTF NA NA TRBJ1-2 TRBV5-5
TGTGCCCTTTGGGGGGGATCTCAAGAGACCCAGTACTTC CALWGGSQETQYF TRBD2 NA TRBJ2-5 TRBV30
TGTGCCAGCAGCTTAAGAGTAGCGGGGGGCGACGAGCAGTACTTC CASSLRVAGGDEQYF TRBD2 NA TRBJ2-7 TRBV7-8
TGTGCCAGCAGGGACAGGGGACACGAAAAACTGTTTTTT CASRDRGHEKLFF TRBD1 NA TRBJ1-4 TRBV14
TGTGCCAGCAGTCCGGGCCGACTGGACAGGGGAAATTCACCCCTCCACTTT CASSPGRLDRGNSPLHF TRBD1 NA TRBJ1-6 TRBV13
TGCGCCAGCAGCCAAGATGGGGCGCGGACTAATGAAAAACTGTTTTTT CASSQDGARTNEKLFF NA NA TRBJ1-4 TRBV4-3
TGTGCCAGTAGTATAGGGGGCGGCTATCCGACGGACACTGAAGCTTTCTTT CASSIGGGYPTDTEAFF NA NA TRBJ1-1 TRBV19
TGTGCCAGCAGTTACACGGAGTGGGGCTACACCTTC CASSYTEWGYTF NA few TRBJ1-2 TRBV7-2
TGTGCCAGCAGTCCGGGGGGGCGCACAGATACGCAGTATTTT CASSPGGRTDTQYF TRBD2 NA TRBJ2-3 TRBV6-5
TGTGCCAGCAGCCCAGTCGGGACAGAGCCCTGGAACGAGCAGTACTTC CASSPVGTEPWNEQYF TRBD1 NA TRBJ2-7 TRBV7-6
TGTGCCAGCAGTTTCGACAGGGGAGCAGATACGCAGTATTTT CASSFDRGADTQYF TRBD1 NA TRBJ2-3 TRBV5-4
TGCGCCAGCAGCCCGCCGACTAGCGCGAACTACAATGAGCAGTTCTTC CASSPPTSANYNEQFF TRBD2 NA TRBJ2-1 TRBV5-1
TGTGCCAGCAGGGGGGCAGACGCGCATCAGCCCCAGCATTTT CASRGADAHQPQHF NA NA TRBJ1-5 TRBV6-5
TGTGCCAGCAGTCCGGACTATTCGAAGCAGTTCTTC CASSPDYSKQFF NA NA TRBJ2-1 TRBV6-5
TGTGCCATCAGTGGATTCGGGAATTCACCCCTCCACTTT CAISGFGNSPLHF NA NA TRBJ1-6 TRBV10-3
TGTGCCAGTAGGCGAGCTCTACACACCGGGGAGCTGTTTTTT CASRRALHTGELFF NA NA TRBJ2-2 TRBV19
TGCGCCAGCAGCAAGGAACCCGGGACAAGTTATGAAAAACTGTTTTTT CASSKEPGTSYEKLFF NA NA TRBJ1-4 TRBV5-1
TGTGCCAGCAGCTCCCGCCGGGGGGGTTCGAATTCACCCCTCCACTTT CASSSRRGGSNSPLHF NA NA TRBJ1-6 TRBV5-4
TGTGCCAGCAGCCCGGGACAGGGTCGGAACACCATATATTTT CASSPGQGRNTIYF TRBD1 NA TRBJ1-3 TRBV5-4
TGTGCCAGCAGCTTAAGCAGGGCCTCTGGAAACACCATATATTTT CASSLSRASGNTIYF NA NA TRBJ1-3 TRBV7-7
TGTGCCAGCAGCACTAGCGGGGGGGCCAAAGATACGCAGTATTTT CASSTSGGAKDTQYF TRBD2 NA TRBJ2-3 TRBV7-2
TGTGCCAGTAGATCCGTCGGGACAGGGAAGAACACTGAAGCTTTCTTT CASRSVGTGKNTEAFF TRBD1 NA TRBJ1-1 TRBV19
TGTGCCAGCTCGCCGGACAGTGGCAATCAGCCCCAGCATTTT CASSPDSGNQPQHF NA NA TRBJ1-5 TRBV18
TGTGCCAGCAGCCACGGGAGCCGAAAAACAGATACGCAGTATTTT CASSHGSRKTDTQYF NA NA TRBJ2-3 TRBV2
TGTGCCAGCTCACCGATGGGGGCAGATTCACCCCTCCACTTT CASSPMGADSPLHF NA NA TRBJ1-6 TRBV18
TGCGCCAGCAGGCCGGGACTAGCGGGTCTGGATACGCAGTATTTT CASRPGLAGLDTQYF TRBD2 NA TRBJ2-3 TRBV5-1
TGTGCCAGCAGCTTAGGCCAGAAGTGGTTTGGAAACACCATATATTTT CASSLGQKWFGNTIYF NA NA TRBJ1-3 TRBV13
TGTGCCAGCAGCGTAGACAGCAGGACGCAGTATTTT CASSVDSRTQYF NA NA TRBJ2-3 TRBV9
TGTGCCAGCAGCCAAGAGGGGAGACTAGCGGGGAGCCACGAGCAGTACTTC CASSQEGRLAGSHEQYF TRBD2 NA TRBJ2-7 TRBV14
TGTGCCAGCAGCTTCCTCGGCACAGATAATTCACCCCTCCACTTT CASSFLGTDNSPLHF NA NA TRBJ1-6 TRBV6-2/TRBV6-3
TGTGCCAGCAGCTTGTTCAAGGGGACAGGGGGGAATGAGCAGTTCTTC CASSLFKGTGGNEQFF TRBD1 once TRBJ2-1 TRBV11-3
TGTGCCAGCAGCCTAGGACTAGCGGGGGGCCAAGAGACCCAGTACTTC CASSLGLAGGQETQYF TRBD2 NA TRBJ2-5 TRBV7-3
TGCGCCAGCAGCTCAACCCTGACTGGAGAGAAGTACTTC CASSSTLTGEKYF NA NA TRBJ2-4 TRBV5-1
TGTGCCAGCAGTTTATCGATCGGGGACAGAGAGACCCAGTACTTC CASSLSIGDRETQYF TRBD1 NA TRBJ2-5 TRBV27
TGTGCCAGCAGTCTAGCGACAGATACGCAGTATTTT CASSLATDTQYF NA once TRBJ2-3 TRBV3-1/TRBV3-2
TGTGCCAGCAGCCCGGGGGGTGTTATCAATACGCAGTATTTT CASSPGGVINTQYF TRBD2 NA TRBJ2-3 TRBV3-1/TRBV3-2
TGTGCCAGCAGCGCGCTCAGGGGAGGGGGTGAAGCTTTCTTT CASSALRGGGEAFF NA NA TRBJ1-1 TRBV9
TGCAGCGTGAGGAGGGTAGGGGGCTACACCTTC CSVRRVGGYTF NA NA TRBJ1-2 TRBV29-1
TGCGCCAGCAGCCAGCCCGGGACAGGGCGCGAGCAGTACTTC CASSQPGTGREQYF TRBD1 NA TRBJ2-7 TRBV4-1
TGTGCCAGCAGCTGGTTCGCGGGGGGGCCGAGAAATGAGCAGTTCTTC CASSWFAGGPRNEQFF TRBD2 NA TRBJ2-1 TRBV5-6
TGTGCCAGCAGCTTTTTCCCGGACAGACCTAATGAAAAACTGTTTTTT CASSFFPDRPNEKLFF NA few TRBJ1-4 TRBV7-9
TGTGCCAGCAGGAGGGGGTGGGGTTTGGACACTGAAGCTTTCTTT CASRRGWGLDTEAFF NA NA TRBJ1-1 TRBV6-5
TGTGCCAGCAGTTACCCCGGTACAGGGACCTACGAGCAGTACTTC CASSYPGTGTYEQYF NA NA TRBJ2-7 TRBV6-5
TGTGCCAGCAGCTTAGCGCTAAGGGGTGAAGCTTTCTTT CASSLALRGEAFF NA NA TRBJ1-1 TRBV7-2
TGTGCCAGTAGTATTCCAGTCTCTAACTATGGCTACACCTTC CASSIPVSNYGYTF NA NA TRBJ1-2 TRBV19
TGTGCCAGCACCGAGACTCCTAACTATGGCTACACCTTC CASTETPNYGYTF NA once TRBJ1-2 TRBV6-6
TGTGCCAGCAGCCAAGTACTCACCGGGGAGCTGTTTTTT CASSQVLTGELFF NA NA TRBJ2-2 TRBV14
TGTGCCAGCAGTCCAGGGATTGGAAACACCATATATTTT CASSPGIGNTIYF NA NA TRBJ1-3 TRBV6-5
TGTGCCAGCAGCCCCCGGGGGGGGGACGTCTCACCCCTCCACTTT CASSPRGGDVSPLHF NA NA TRBJ1-6 TRBV3-1/TRBV3-2
TGTGCCAGCGTATACAGGGAATCGGAAACTGAAGCTTTCTTT CASVYRESETEAFF NA few TRBJ1-1 TRBV6-8